This note documents a single T cell receptor (beta chain) sequence. What it binds is unknown. PBMCs were isolated by Ficoll-Paque density gradient centrifugation, using around 10 ml of fresh peripheral blood as the starting material. The CDR3 totals 15 residues. V was clipped by 5 bases and J by 0 bases, with 10 bases between them. Germline CDR1 and CDR2: SEHNR and FQNEAQ (reference sequence). The data were taken from a study of Graves' ophthalmopathy and Graves' hyperthyroidism. Broader study findings: Using a 13-signature model, the authors split ophthalmopathy from stable hyperthyroidism, with under 90% sensitivity and approximately 81% specificity. Blood also carried most expanded thyroid clonotypes exceeding 0.001 frequency.

The authors amplified TCR beta CDR3 regions from RNA transcripts. Second-round multiplex PCR came after a first-round RT-PCR that employed HTBI primers. MiXCR, run by TCRdb on the multiplex PCR reads, gives a single entry per CDR3 protein. The data contain 650,000 to 900,000 distinct CDR3 sequences, around 40% of them singletons. The V gene is TRBV7-9, the J gene TRBJ1-4; D is possibly TRBD1 (5 bases). Sequenced sample: peripheral blood. The clonotype was recovered from an adult man with Graves' ophthalmopathy. CDR3 DNA: TGTGCCAGCAGCCGTACAGGAACAACTAATGAAAAACTGTTTTTT. Residues: CASSRTGTTNEKLFF.